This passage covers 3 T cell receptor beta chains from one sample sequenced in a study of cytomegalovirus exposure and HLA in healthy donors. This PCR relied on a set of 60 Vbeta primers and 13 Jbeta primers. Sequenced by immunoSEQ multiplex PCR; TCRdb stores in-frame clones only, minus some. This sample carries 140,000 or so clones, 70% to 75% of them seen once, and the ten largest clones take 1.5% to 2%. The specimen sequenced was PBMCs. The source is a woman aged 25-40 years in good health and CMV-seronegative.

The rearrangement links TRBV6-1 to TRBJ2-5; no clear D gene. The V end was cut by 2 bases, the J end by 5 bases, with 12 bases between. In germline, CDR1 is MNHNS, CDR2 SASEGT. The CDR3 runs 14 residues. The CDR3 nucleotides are TGTGCCAGCAGTGAAACGAGAGCGTGGGAGACCCAGTACTTC. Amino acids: CASSETRAWETQYF.

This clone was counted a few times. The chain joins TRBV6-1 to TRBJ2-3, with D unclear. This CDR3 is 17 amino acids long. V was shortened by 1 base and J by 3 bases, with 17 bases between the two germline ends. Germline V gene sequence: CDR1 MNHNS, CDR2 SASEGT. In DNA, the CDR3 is TGTGCCAGCAGTGAAGACCTCCATGAGGAGTCTACAGATACGCAGTATTTT. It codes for CASSEDLHEESTDTQYF.

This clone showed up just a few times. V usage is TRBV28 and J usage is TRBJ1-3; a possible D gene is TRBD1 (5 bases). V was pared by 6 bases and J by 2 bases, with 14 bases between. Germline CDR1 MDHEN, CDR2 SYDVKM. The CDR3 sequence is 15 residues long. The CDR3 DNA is TGTGCCAGCAGCACTAAGCAGGGTCCTGGAAACACCATATATTTT. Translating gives CASSTKQGPGNTIYF.